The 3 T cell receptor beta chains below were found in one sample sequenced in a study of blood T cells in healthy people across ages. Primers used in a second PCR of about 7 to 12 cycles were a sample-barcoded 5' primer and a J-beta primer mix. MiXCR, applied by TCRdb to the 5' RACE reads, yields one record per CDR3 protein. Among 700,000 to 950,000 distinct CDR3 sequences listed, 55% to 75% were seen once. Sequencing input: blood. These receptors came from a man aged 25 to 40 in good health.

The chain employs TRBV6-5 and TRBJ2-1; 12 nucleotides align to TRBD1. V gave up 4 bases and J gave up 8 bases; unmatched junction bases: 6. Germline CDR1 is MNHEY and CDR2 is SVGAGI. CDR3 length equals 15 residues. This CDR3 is CASSLGQGAMDEQFF. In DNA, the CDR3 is TGTGCCAGCAGTTTGGGACAGGGGGCAATGGATGAGCAGTTCTTC.

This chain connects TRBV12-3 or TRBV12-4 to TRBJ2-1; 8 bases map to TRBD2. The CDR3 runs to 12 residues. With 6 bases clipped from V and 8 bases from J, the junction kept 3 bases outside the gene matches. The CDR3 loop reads CASSGLAYEQFF. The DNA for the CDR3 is TGTGCCAGCAGCGGACTAGCTTATGAGCAGTTCTTC.

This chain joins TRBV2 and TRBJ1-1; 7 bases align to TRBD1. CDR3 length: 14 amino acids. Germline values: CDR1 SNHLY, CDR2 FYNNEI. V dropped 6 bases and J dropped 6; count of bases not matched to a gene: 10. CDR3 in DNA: TGTGCCAGCAGCCTGCAGGGGGAAAGGGCTGAAGCTTTCTTT. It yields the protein CASSLQGERAEAFF.